This is a list of T cell receptor beta chains from one sample in a study of T cells after posttransplantation cyclophosphamide. Produced via immunoSEQ multiplex PCR; TCRdb's table is partial and in-frame only. This sample carries 12,000 or so clones, about 82% of them seen once, and the ten largest clones take around 5%. This sample comprised PBMCs, obtained after allogeneic stem cell transplant with posttransplant cyclophosphamide. These receptors all stem from a female patient aged 50-59 years who received an allogeneic stem cell transplant from a related donor, was CMV-positive, and had no GVHD. Some T cells may trace back to the graft donor. Both conserved end residues are part of each CDR3. Fields, in order: V gene, J gene, D gene, clone size, CDR3 protein, CDR3 DNA. The D gene is left open where the match is weak. Clone size appears in some rows only: once, few, many, or a class for an expanded clone.

TRBV10-3	TRBJ2-7	TRBD1	once	CAIRAGTGGTYEQYF	TGTGCCATCAGGGCAGGGACAGGGGGAACCTACGAGCAGTACTTC
TRBV4-1	TRBJ2-1	.	.	CASSQEQQLLNEQFF	TGCGCCAGCAGCCAGGAACAGCAGCTCCTCAATGAGCAGTTCTTC
TRBV4-1	TRBJ2-7	TRBD1	.	CASSQNRGSRYEQYF	TGCGCCAGCAGCCAAAACAGGGGGTCGAGATACGAGCAGTACTTC
TRBV9	TRBJ2-7	TRBD2	.	CASSPWTSVYEQYF	TGTGCCAGCAGCCCTTGGACTAGCGTCTACGAGCAGTACTTC
TRBV4-1	TRBJ2-4	TRBD1	.	CASSQRGGFAKNIQYF	TGCGCCAGCAGCCAAAGAGGGGGCTTTGCCAAAAACATTCAGTACTTC
TRBV7-8	TRBJ1-2	TRBD1	.	CASSLEDRVYGYTF	TGTGCCAGCAGCTTAGAAGACAGGGTTTATGGCTACACCTTC
TRBV7-2	TRBJ2-2	TRBD2	.	CASSPVAGGLTGELFF	TGTGCCAGCAGCCCCGTAGCGGGGGGTCTCACCGGGGAGCTGTTTTTT
TRBV5-8	TRBJ1-2	.	.	CASSLLRGSGRKVYGYTF	TGTGCCAGCAGCTTGTTAAGGGGCAGCGGGAGGAAGGTCTATGGCTACACCTTC
TRBV10-1	TRBJ2-4	.	once	CASSSHLGGAKNIQYF	TGCGCCAGCAGTTCCCACTTGGGGGGAGCCAAAAACATTCAGTACTTC
TRBV30	TRBJ1-4	.	.	CAWSVTGHRGEKLFF	TGTGCCTGGAGCGTAACAGGACACCGGGGGGAAAAACTGTTTTTT
TRBV7-9	TRBJ2-2	TRBD1	.	CASSDGQGAYTGELFF	TGTGCCAGCAGCGACGGACAGGGGGCGTACACCGGGGAGCTGTTTTTT
TRBV28	TRBJ2-3	TRBD2	.	CASSWGFGGGITDTQYF	TGTGCCAGCAGTTGGGGGTTCGGGGGGGGGATCACAGATACGCAGTATTTT
TRBV4-3	TRBJ2-5	.	.	CASSQDTSRETQYF	TGCGCCAGCAGCCAAGATACTAGCCGAGAGACCCAGTACTTC
TRBV6-1	TRBJ2-1	.	.	CASSPHNEQFF	TGTGCCAGCAGTCCTCACAATGAGCAGTTCTTC
TRBV6-5	TRBJ2-7	TRBD2	.	CASSYSGVAGAYEQYF	TGTGCCAGCAGTTACTCGGGGGTAGCGGGGGCCTACGAGCAGTACTTC
TRBV18	TRBJ1-4	.	few	CASQSDRTNEKLFF	TGTGCCAGCCAATCGGACAGAACTAATGAAAAACTGTTTTTT
TRBV7-9	TRBJ2-7	.	.	CASSFGSSYEQYF	TGTGCCAGCAGCTTTGGCAGCTCCTACGAGCAGTACTTC
TRBV7-2	TRBJ2-7	TRBD1	once	CASSPSGTGFNEQYF	TGTGCCAGCAGCCCATCCGGGACAGGGTTCAACGAGCAGTACTTC
TRBV20-1	TRBJ2-1	.	.	CSAREGREQFF	TGCAGTGCTAGAGAGGGGCGTGAGCAGTTCTTC
TRBV5-3	TRBJ1-1	.	few	CARSRGMNTEAFF	TGTGCCAGAAGCAGGGGTATGAACACTGAAGCTTTCTTT
TRBV7-2	TRBJ1-5	.	.	CASSLGGRNQPQHF	TGTGCCAGCAGCTTAGGGGGGCGGAATCAGCCCCAGCATTTT
TRBV18	TRBJ2-4	TRBD1	.	CASSPPGQARAYIQYF	TGTGCCAGCTCACCACCCGGACAGGCCCGGGCGTACATTCAGTACTTC
TRBV5-4	TRBJ2-3	.	.	CASSLAGVTDTQYF	TGTGCCAGCAGCTTGGCAGGCGTCACAGATACGCAGTATTTT